The following is a T cell receptor beta chain sequence with its context. What it binds is not known. This specimen comes from a study of shared clonotypes between healthy human individuals. Study as a whole: Sampling drew on donors who were a couple of women and three men aged 18 to 49.

The CDR3 sequence is 15 residues long. In germline, CDR1 is SGHRS, CDR2 YFSETQ. Trimming took 2 bases from V and 0 from J, leaving 9 bases between them. Study observations and caveats: Clonotypes which were not shared had lower generation probabilities than clonotypes that all four donors shared. Larger estimated richness was generally recorded for naive subsets relative to memory subsets.

Only in-frame clones appear in the TCRdb table, and some are missing; sequencing was by immunoSEQ multiplex PCR. The sample yields 2 million to 2.5 million clones, 85% to 95% seen once. From CD4+ cells came CD45RA+ naive and CD45RA-negative memory subsets. The specimen was naive CD4+ T cells from PBMCs. The subset here: CD45RA+ positively selected. The receptor comes from a man in his late teens or twenties in good health. Some clones in this sample may be carry-over from other donors' samples. The rearrangement links TRBV5-1 to TRBJ1-3; TRBD1 might be the D (6 bases). CDR3 sequence: CASSFDRISGNTIYF. CDR3 DNA sequence: TGCGCCAGCAGCTTTGACAGGATCTCTGGAAACACCATATATTTT.